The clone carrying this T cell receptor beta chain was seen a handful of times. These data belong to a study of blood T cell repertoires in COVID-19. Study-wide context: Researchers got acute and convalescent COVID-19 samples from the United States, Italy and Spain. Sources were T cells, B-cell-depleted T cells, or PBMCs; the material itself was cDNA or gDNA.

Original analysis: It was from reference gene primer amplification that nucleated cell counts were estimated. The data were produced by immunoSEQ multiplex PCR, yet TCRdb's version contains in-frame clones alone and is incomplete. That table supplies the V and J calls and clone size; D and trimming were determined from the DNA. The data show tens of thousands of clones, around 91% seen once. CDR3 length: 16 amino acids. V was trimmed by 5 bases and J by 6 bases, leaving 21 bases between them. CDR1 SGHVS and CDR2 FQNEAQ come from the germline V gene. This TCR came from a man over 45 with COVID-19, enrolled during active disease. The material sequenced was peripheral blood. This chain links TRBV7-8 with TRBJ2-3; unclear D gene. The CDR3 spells CASSEALASTRDTQYF. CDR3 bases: TGTGCCAGCAGCGAAGCGCTCGCATCGACCCGCGATACGCAGTATTTT.